The rows below give T cell receptor beta chains drawn from one sample of a study of cytomegalovirus exposure and HLA in healthy donors. Sequencing was performed with immunoSEQ multiplex PCR; in TCRdb, only in-frame clones are kept and a portion is missing. The table has 35,000 to 55,000 clones, 51% seen once. The sequencing input was PBMCs. These receptors all stem from a man in his sixties in good health and CMV-seronegative. Each CDR3 is given with its conserved first and last residue. The D gene is left open where the match is weak. Part of the rows lack a size; the others show once, few, many or a class for expanded clones.

abundance,j_gene,d_gene,v_gene,CDR3aa,CDR3nt
NA,TRBJ1-1,NA,TRBV7-2,CASSLSGNTEAFF,TGTGCCAGCAGCTTATCCGGGAACACTGAAGCTTTCTTT
NA,TRBJ2-7,TRBD1,TRBV19,CASTPRDRVHEQYF,TGTGCCAGTACCCCACGGGACAGGGTCCACGAGCAGTACTTC
NA,TRBJ1-3,TRBD1,TRBV30,CAWGGTGAGNTIYF,TGTGCCTGGGGGGGGACAGGGGCTGGAAACACCATATATTTT
NA,TRBJ2-5,NA,TRBV5-4,CASTHPADQETQYF,TGTGCCAGCACCCACCCGGCGGACCAAGAGACCCAGTACTTC
NA,TRBJ1-5,TRBD1,TRBV5-1,CASSPEGQGYQPQHF,TGCGCCAGCAGCCCCGAAGGACAGGGCTATCAGCCCCAGCATTTT
NA,TRBJ1-2,NA,TRBV18,CASSPQLGSYTF,TGTGCCAGCTCACCCCAGCTCGGGTCTTACACCTTC
NA,TRBJ2-1,TRBD2,TRBV2,CASSRSGSSYNEQFF,TGTGCCAGCAGTCGGAGCGGGAGCTCCTACAATGAGCAGTTCTTC
once,TRBJ1-2,TRBD1,TRBV2,CASSATGGGKGYTF,TGTGCCAGCAGTGCCACAGGGGGTGGAAAGGGCTACACCTTC
few,TRBJ1-2,TRBD1,TRBV7-6,CASSLGGQGDYGYTF,TGTGCCAGCAGCTTAGGGGGACAGGGAGACTATGGCTACACCTTC
NA,TRBJ1-2,TRBD1,TRBV9,CASEPGQGISGYTF,TGTGCCAGCGAGCCGGGACAGGGGATTTCAGGCTACACCTTC
NA,TRBJ2-7,TRBD2,TRBV5-1,CASSLALGRAPYEQYF,TGCGCCAGCAGCTTGGCCTTAGGGAGGGCTCCCTACGAGCAGTACTTC
NA,TRBJ1-2,NA,TRBV28,CATVDTNYGYTF,TGTGCCACCGTGGACACAAACTATGGCTACACCTTC
few,TRBJ1-3,TRBD1,TRBV11-3,CATPSPSQGVSGNTIYF,TGTGCCACCCCTTCCCCATCACAGGGGGTCTCTGGAAACACCATATATTTT
NA,TRBJ2-7,TRBD1,TRBV7-9,CASSPQGQSYEQYF,TGTGCCAGCAGCCCTCAGGGACAGTCCTACGAGCAGTACTTC
few,TRBJ2-7,NA,TRBV6-6,CASSYSWDWEQYF,TGTGCCAGCAGTTACTCGTGGGACTGGGAGCAGTACTTC
NA,TRBJ2-1,NA,TRBV19,CASSPRQINEQFF,TGTGCCAGTAGTCCCCGACAAATTAATGAGCAGTTCTTC
medium-sized,TRBJ1-5,NA,TRBV7-9,CASNQGANQPQHF,TGTGCCAGCAACCAAGGGGCCAATCAGCCCCAGCATTTT
NA,TRBJ1-1,NA,TRBV6-1,CASSAGGGTEAFF,TGTGCCAGCAGTGCTGGGGGGGGCACTGAAGCTTTCTTT
few,TRBJ2-1,TRBD1,TRBV7-2,CASSSQTGGNEQFF,TGTGCCAGCAGCTCTCAAACAGGGGGCAATGAGCAGTTCTTC
few,TRBJ1-1,NA,TRBV27,CAVGQQPMNTEAFF,TGTGCGGTGGGGCAGCAACCCATGAACACTGAAGCTTTCTTT
NA,TRBJ2-2,NA,TRBV29-1,CSVIWHTANTGELFF,TGCAGCGTAATTTGGCACACCGCGAACACCGGGGAGCTGTTTTTT
NA,TRBJ2-1,TRBD2,TRBV12-5,CASALGLAGAGSSYNEQFF,TGTGCTAGTGCCTTGGGGCTAGCGGGAGCAGGAAGCTCCTACAATGAGCAGTTCTTC
NA,TRBJ2-5,NA,TRBV5-1,CASSQEGETQYF,TGCGCCAGCAGCCAGGAGGGGGAGACCCAGTACTTC
few,TRBJ1-5,NA,TRBV7-6,CASSPSVTGPQHF,TGTGCCAGCAGCCCGAGCGTCACGGGGCCCCAGCATTTT
NA,TRBJ1-1,TRBD1,TRBV11-1,CASSVRDSLMNTEAFF,TGTGCCAGCAGCGTAAGGGACAGTCTTATGAACACTGAAGCTTTCTTT
few,TRBJ1-1,NA,TRBV18,CASTTRAFF,TGTGCCAGTACCACCCGGGCTTTCTTT
NA,TRBJ2-3,TRBD1,TRBV29-1,CSVDRQGAGTDTQYF,TGCAGCGTAGACCGACAGGGGGCAGGCACAGATACGCAGTATTTT
NA,TRBJ2-7,NA,TRBV28,CASSFQIGEQYF,TGTGCCAGCAGTTTTCAGATCGGGGAGCAGTACTTC
NA,TRBJ1-1,NA,TRBV7-2,CASSLRQGGNTEAFF,TGTGCCAGCAGCTTACGCCAGGGTGGAAACACTGAAGCTTTCTTT
NA,TRBJ2-7,NA,TRBV6-5,CASGTRVYEQYF,TGTGCCAGCGGGACAAGGGTCTACGAGCAGTACTTC
once,TRBJ2-2,NA,TRBV19,CASSTTSTGELFF,TGTGCCAGTAGTACTACGAGCACCGGGGAGCTGTTTTTT
NA,TRBJ2-1,NA,TRBV4-2,CASSQGDFFNNEQFF,TGTGCCAGCAGCCAAGGCGACTTTTTTAACAATGAGCAGTTCTTC
NA,TRBJ1-1,NA,TRBV9,CASSVAQVNTEAFF,TGTGCCAGCAGCGTAGCTCAGGTGAACACTGAAGCTTTCTTT
few,TRBJ1-2,NA,TRBV9,CASSDGYYGYTF,TGTGCTAGCTCTGACGGGTACTATGGCTACACCTTC
NA,TRBJ2-7,NA,TRBV10-2,CASSDPGRGGEQYF,TGCGCCAGCAGTGATCCGGGGCGTGGAGGGGAGCAGTACTTC
few,TRBJ1-5,TRBD1,TRBV27,CASKPGQGSNQPQHF,TGTGCCAGCAAACCGGGACAGGGGAGCAATCAGCCCCAGCATTTT
NA,TRBJ2-1,TRBD2,TRBV5-4,CASSLRLAGGEQFF,TGTGCCAGCAGCTTGCGGCTAGCGGGAGGTGAGCAGTTCTTC
few,TRBJ2-7,TRBD1,TRBV5-1,CASSPGQDYEQYF,TGCGCCAGCAGCCCGGGACAGGATTACGAGCAGTACTTC
few,TRBJ2-7,NA,TRBV9,CASSVSSSYEQYF,TGTGCCAGCAGCGTAAGTAGCTCCTACGAGCAGTACTTC
few,TRBJ1-2,NA,TRBV7-9,CASSPPGSLIFYGYTF,TGTGCCAGCAGCCCCCCAGGGTCCCTAATATTCTATGGCTACACCTTC
NA,TRBJ2-4,NA,TRBV6-5,CASSPGGRAVNIQYF,TGTGCCAGCAGCCCGGGGGGCAGGGCGGTAAACATTCAGTACTTC
once,TRBJ2-7,NA,TRBV30,CAWGPHSYEQYF,TGTGCCTGGGGCCCCCACTCCTACGAGCAGTACTTC
NA,TRBJ2-7,TRBD2,TRBV2,CASSWTSGIEQYF,TGTGCCAGCAGCTGGACTAGCGGGATCGAGCAGTACTTC
NA,TRBJ1-1,NA,TRBV28,CASSSLYPGHHPRAFF,TGTGCCAGCAGTTCTCTTTACCCGGGACACCATCCTAGGGCTTTCTTT
NA,TRBJ1-2,NA,TRBV6-1,CASSESGVRYGYTF,TGTGCCAGCAGTGAAAGCGGGGTCCGCTATGGCTACACCTTC
few,TRBJ1-5,TRBD1,TRBV7-2,CASSLAGTDGVAQHF,TGTGCCAGCAGCTTAGCCGGGACAGACGGTGTTGCCCAGCATTTT
few,TRBJ2-7,NA,TRBV29-1,CSVATYYEQYF,TGCAGCGTTGCCACCTACTACGAGCAGTACTTC
once,TRBJ2-2,TRBD1,TRBV19,CASSPDRAGELFF,TGTGCCAGTAGCCCGGACAGGGCCGGGGAGCTGTTTTTT
NA,TRBJ2-3,NA,TRBV5-4,CASSPGQQDTQYF,TGTGCCAGCAGCCCGGGACAACAGGATACGCAGTATTTT
NA,TRBJ2-7,NA,TRBV28,CAVASGSSSYEQYF,TGTGCCGTAGCCTCGGGTTCCAGCTCCTACGAGCAGTACTTC
NA,TRBJ2-3,NA,TRBV18,CASSWTTDTDTQYF,TGTGCCAGCTCATGGACTACCGACACAGATACGCAGTATTTT
NA,TRBJ2-1,NA,TRBV30,CAWDFNNEQFF,TGTGCCTGGGACTTCAACAATGAGCAGTTCTTC
NA,TRBJ2-4,NA,TRBV5-1,CASSSPLQKNIQYF,TGCGCCAGCAGCTCACCACTTCAAAAAAACATTCAGTACTTC
once,TRBJ2-5,TRBD2,TRBV4-3,CASSPHSGSAWGTQYF,TGCGCCAGCAGCCCACATAGCGGGAGCGCCTGGGGGACCCAGTACTTC
few,TRBJ2-1,TRBD2,TRBV7-9,CASSSLAGESPPQIF,TGTGCCAGCAGCTCCCTAGCGGGAGAGTCCCCTCCTCAGATCTTC
NA,TRBJ1-2,NA,TRBV2,CASSEGQGWSHGYTF,TGTGCCAGCAGTGAAGGGCAGGGATGGTCTCATGGCTACACCTTC
few,TRBJ2-6,NA,TRBV21-1,CASLTLGPGANVLTF,TGTGCCAGCCTTACCCTTGGGCCGGGGGCCAACGTCCTGACTTTC
NA,TRBJ1-5,NA,TRBV7-2,CASSFNSNQPQHF,TGTGCCAGCAGCTTCAATAGCAATCAGCCCCAGCATTTT
NA,TRBJ2-5,NA,TRBV7-2,CASSLGRAQETQYF,TGTGCCAGCAGCTTAGGGAGGGCCCAGGAGACCCAGTACTTC
NA,TRBJ2-1,NA,TRBV7-4,CASRGPSGGLSSYNEQFF,TGTGCCAGCAGGGGACCGTCAGGAGGGCTTAGCTCCTACAATGAGCAGTTCTTC